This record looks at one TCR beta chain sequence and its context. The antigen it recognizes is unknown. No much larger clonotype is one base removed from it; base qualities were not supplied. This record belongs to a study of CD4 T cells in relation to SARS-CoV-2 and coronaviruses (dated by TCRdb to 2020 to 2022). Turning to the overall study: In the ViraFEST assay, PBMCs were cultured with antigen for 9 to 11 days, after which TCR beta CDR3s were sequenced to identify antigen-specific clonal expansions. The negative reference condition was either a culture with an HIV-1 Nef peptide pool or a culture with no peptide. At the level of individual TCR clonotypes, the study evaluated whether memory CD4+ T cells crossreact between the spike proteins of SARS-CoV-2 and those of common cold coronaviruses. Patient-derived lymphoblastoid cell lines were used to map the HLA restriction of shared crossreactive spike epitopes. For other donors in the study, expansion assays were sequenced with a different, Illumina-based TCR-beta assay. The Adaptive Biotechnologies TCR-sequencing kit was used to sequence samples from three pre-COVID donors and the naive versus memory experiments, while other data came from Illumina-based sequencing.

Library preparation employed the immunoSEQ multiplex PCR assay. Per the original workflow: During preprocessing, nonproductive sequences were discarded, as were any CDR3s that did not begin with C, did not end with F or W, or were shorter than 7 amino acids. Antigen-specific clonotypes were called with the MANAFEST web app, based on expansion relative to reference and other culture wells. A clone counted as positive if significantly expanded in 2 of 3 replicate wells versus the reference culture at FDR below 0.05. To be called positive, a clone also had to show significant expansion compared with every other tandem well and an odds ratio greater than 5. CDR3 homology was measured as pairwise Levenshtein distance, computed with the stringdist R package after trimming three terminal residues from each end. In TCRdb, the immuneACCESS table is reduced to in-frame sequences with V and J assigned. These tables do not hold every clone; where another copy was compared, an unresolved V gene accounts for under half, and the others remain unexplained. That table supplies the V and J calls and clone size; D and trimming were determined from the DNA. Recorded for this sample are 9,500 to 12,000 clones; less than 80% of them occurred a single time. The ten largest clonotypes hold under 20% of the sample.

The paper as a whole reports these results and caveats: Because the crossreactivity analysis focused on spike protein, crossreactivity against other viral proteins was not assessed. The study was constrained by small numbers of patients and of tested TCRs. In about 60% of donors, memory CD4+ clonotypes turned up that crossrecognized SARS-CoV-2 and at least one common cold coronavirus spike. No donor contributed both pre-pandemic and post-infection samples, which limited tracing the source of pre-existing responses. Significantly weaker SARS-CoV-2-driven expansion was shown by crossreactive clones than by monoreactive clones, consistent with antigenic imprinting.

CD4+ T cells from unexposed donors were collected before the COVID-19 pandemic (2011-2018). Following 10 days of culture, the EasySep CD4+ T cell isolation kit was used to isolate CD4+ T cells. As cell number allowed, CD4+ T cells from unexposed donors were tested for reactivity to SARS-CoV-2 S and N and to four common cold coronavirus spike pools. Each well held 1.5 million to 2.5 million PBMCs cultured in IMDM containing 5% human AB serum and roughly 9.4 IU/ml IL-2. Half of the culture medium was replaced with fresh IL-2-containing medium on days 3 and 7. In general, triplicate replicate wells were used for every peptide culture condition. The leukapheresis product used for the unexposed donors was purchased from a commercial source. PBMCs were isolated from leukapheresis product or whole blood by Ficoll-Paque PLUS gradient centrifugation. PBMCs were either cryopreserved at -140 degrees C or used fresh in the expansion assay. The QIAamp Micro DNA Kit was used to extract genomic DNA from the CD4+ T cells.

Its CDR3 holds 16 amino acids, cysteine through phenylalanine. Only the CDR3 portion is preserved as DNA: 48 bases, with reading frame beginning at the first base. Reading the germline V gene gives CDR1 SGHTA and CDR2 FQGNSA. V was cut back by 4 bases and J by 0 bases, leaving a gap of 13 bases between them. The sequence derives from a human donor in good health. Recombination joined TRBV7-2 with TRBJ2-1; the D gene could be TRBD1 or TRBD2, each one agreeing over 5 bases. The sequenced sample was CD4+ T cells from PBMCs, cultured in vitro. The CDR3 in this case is CASSSGRSISYNEQFF. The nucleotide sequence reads TGTGCCAGCAGCTCGGGACGGAGTATCTCCTACAATGAGCAGTTCTTC. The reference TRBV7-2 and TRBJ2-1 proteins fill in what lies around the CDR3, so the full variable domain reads GAGVSQSPSNKVTEKGKDVELRCDPISGHTALYWYRQSLGQGLEFLIYFQGNSAPDKSGLPSDRFSAERTGGSVSTLTIQRTQQEDSAVYLCASSSGRSISYNEQFFGPGTRLTVL.